The rows below give T cell receptor beta chains drawn from one sample of a study of siplizumab effects on memory and regulatory T cells. Some clones are missing from TCRdb's copy, which holds only in-frame ones; the method was immunoSEQ multiplex PCR. The data contain 100,000 or so clones, more than 85% of them singletons. Material: CD4+ T cells sorted from blood. The origin of the receptors is a human donor in good health. Some clones in this sample may be carry-over from other donors' samples. The CDR3 runs from the conserved cysteine through the conserved F or W. D genes are given only for firm matches. Rows may omit the clone size; those that give it use once, few, many or a size class.

D gene	V gene	J gene	clone size	CDR3 DNA	CDR3 protein
TRBD1	TRBV12-5	TRBJ2-5	.	TGTGCTAGTGGTTTAGGTCCAAAGGACAGGGCCCTCCAAGAGACCCAGTACTTC	CASGLGPKDRALQETQYF
.	TRBV2	TRBJ2-3	.	TGTGCCAGCAGTGAAGCACGGTGGGCAGATACGCAGTATTTT	CASSEARWADTQYF
TRBD2	TRBV13	TRBJ2-5	once	TGTGCCAGCAGCTTAGGCCGTTCTAGCGGGACAGAGACCCAGTACTTC	CASSLGRSSGTETQYF
TRBD2	TRBV15	TRBJ2-3	.	TGTGCCACCAGCAGAGCGACTAGCGGGACCACAGATACGCAGTATTTT	CATSRATSGTTDTQYF
.	TRBV2	TRBJ1-1	once	TGTGCCAGCAGGATGACTTGGGAGGGGCAAGCTTTCTTT	CASRMTWEGQAFF
.	TRBV7-8	TRBJ2-1	.	TGTGCCAGCAGCTTAGTTGGGGGGCCCTACAATGAGCAGTTCTTC	CASSLVGGPYNEQFF
TRBD1	TRBV5-1	TRBJ2-7	.	TGCGCCAGCAGCTTGGACGGGACAGGGGATCGGGAGCAGTACTTC	CASSLDGTGDREQYF
.	TRBV19	TRBJ2-2	.	TGTGCCAGTAGTACGGAGGGTTGGGGCACCGGGGAGCTGTTTTTT	CASSTEGWGTGELFF
.	TRBV18	TRBJ2-2	.	TGTGCCAGCTCACCAAAACAGGGCACGACCGGGGAGCTGTTTTTT	CASSPKQGTTGELFF
TRBD1	TRBV7-6	TRBJ2-6	.	TGTGCCAGCAGCTTAGCGAGACAGGGGGCGCCTGGGGCCAACGTTCTGACTTTC	CASSLARQGAPGANVLTF
TRBD2	TRBV7-3	TRBJ2-1	.	TGTGCCAGCAGCTTAAGGGGCGGGACTAGCGGGAACAATGAGCAGTTCTTC	CASSLRGGTSGNNEQFF
TRBD1	TRBV10-1	TRBJ2-7	.	TGCGCCAGCAGATACCGGGACAGGGTTTACGAGCAGTACTTC	CASRYRDRVYEQYF
.	TRBV1	TRBJ2-2	.	TGCACCAGCAGCCCCGGACCGGGGAACACCGGGGAGCTGTTTTTT	CTSSPGPGNTGELFF
TRBD1	TRBV6-5	TRBJ1-1	.	TGTGCCAGCAGTCCCCGGGACAGGGGGAACACTGAAGCTTTCTTT	CASSPRDRGNTEAFF
.	TRBV19	TRBJ2-3	.	TGTGCCAGTAGTATGGAGCAGATCCAGTATTTT	CASSMEQIQYF
.	TRBV4-2	TRBJ2-3	.	TGTGCCAGCAGCCCCCTCGGGAGAACAGATACGCAGTATTTT	CASSPLGRTDTQYF
.	TRBV4-1	TRBJ2-3	.	TGCGCCAGCGCGCTAGAGGGGCACACAGATACGCAGTATTTT	CASALEGHTDTQYF
.	TRBV11-2	TRBJ1-5	.	TGTGCCAGCAGCTTAGTGAATCAGCCCCAGCATTTT	CASSLVNQPQHF
.	TRBV5-5	TRBJ2-2	.	TGTGCCAGCAGCTACATCCGGGGAAGACATCCCGGGGAGCTGTTTTTT	CASSYIRGRHPGELFF
.	TRBV7-7	TRBJ2-3	once	TGTGCTAGCAGCTACAGAGGCACAGATACGCAGTATTTT	CASSYRGTDTQYF
TRBD2	TRBV7-9	TRBJ2-3	.	TGTGCCAGCAGCTTAGGTCCCCGAGGTAGCGGGACCACAGATACGCAGTATTTT	CASSLGPRGSGTTDTQYF
.	TRBV6-5	TRBJ1-1	once	TGTGCCAGCAGTTACAAAGGTATGGGGGGGAACACTGAAGCTTTCTTT	CASSYKGMGGNTEAFF
.	TRBV19	TRBJ1-5	.	TGTGCCAGTAGTATAATGGGGGGAGGCCAGCCCCAGCATTTT	CASSIMGGGQPQHF
.	TRBV18	TRBJ2-1	.	TGTGCCAGCTCACCACCGGTGTGGGATTCCTCCTACAATGAGCAGTTCTTC	CASSPPVWDSSYNEQFF
TRBD1	TRBV7-8	TRBJ2-5	.	TGTGCCAGCAGTCGAGCAGGGGGCCGAGAGACCCAGTACTTC	CASSRAGGRETQYF
.	TRBV7-3	TRBJ2-2	few	TGTGCCAGCAGCTTTCAGAATGCCGGGGAGCTGTTTTTT	CASSFQNAGELFF
.	TRBV7-9	TRBJ2-5	.	TGTGCCAGCAGCCTTAAGTCAGGGTGGGTAACCCAAGAGACCCAGTACTTC	CASSLKSGWVTQETQYF
.	TRBV28	TRBJ1-3	.	TGTGCCAGCAGTTTTTCAGGGGCAAACACCATATATTTT	CASSFSGANTIYF
TRBD1	TRBV7-3	TRBJ2-5	once	TGTGCCAGCAGCGGGGACAGGAAGACCCAGTACTTC	CASSGDRKTQYF
.	TRBV6-6	TRBJ1-2	.	TGTGCCAGCAGTTACACAGGCAGGGGATGGAATGGCTACACCTTC	CASSYTGRGWNGYTF
.	TRBV7-2	TRBJ2-7	.	TGTGCCAGCAGCTTAGGGACAATATCTCACGAGCAGTACTTC	CASSLGTISHEQYF
.	TRBV19	TRBJ1-2	.	TGTGCCAGTAGTATAGTCGGCGCCTTGTTTGGCTACACCTTC	CASSIVGALFGYTF
TRBD1	TRBV6-1	TRBJ1-1	.	TGTGCCAGCAGTGCGATCAGACAGGGGGCATCTTTAGCTTTCTTT	CASSAIRQGASLAFF